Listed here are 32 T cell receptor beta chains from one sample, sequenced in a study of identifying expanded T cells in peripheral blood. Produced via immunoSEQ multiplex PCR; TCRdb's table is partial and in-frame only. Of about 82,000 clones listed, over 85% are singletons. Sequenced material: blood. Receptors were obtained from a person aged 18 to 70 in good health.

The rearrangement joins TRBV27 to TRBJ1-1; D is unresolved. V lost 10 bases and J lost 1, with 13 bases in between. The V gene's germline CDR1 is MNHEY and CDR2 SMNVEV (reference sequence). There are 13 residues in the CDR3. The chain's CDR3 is CATQGSWNTEAFF. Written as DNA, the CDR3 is TGTGCCACCCAAGGGAGCTGGAACACTGAAGCTTTCTTT.

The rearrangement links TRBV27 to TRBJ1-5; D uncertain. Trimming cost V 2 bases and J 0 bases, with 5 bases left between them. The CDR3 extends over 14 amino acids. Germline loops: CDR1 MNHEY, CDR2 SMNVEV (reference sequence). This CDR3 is CASSLRASNQPQHF. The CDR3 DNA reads TGTGCCAGCAGTTTAAGGGCTAGCAATCAGCCCCAGCATTTT.

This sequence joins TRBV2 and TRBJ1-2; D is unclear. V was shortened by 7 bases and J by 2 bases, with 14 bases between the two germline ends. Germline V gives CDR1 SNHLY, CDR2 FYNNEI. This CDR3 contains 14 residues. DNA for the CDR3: TGTGCCAGCACCAAATCGCGGGCAAACTATGGCTACACCTTC. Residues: CASTKSRANYGYTF.

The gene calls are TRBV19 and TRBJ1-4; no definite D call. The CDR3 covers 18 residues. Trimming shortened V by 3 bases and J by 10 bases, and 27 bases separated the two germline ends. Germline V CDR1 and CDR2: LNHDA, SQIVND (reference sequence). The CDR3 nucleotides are TGTGCCAGTAGTATCCGGACGGACCACCACCACCCCGGAGGAAAACTGTTTTTT. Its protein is CASSIRTDHHHPGGKLFF.

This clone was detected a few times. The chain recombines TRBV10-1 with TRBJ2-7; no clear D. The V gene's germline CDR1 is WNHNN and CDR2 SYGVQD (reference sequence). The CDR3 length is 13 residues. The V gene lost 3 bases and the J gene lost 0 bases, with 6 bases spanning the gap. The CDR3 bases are TGCGCCAGCAGTGACGACAACTCCTACGAGCAGTACTTC. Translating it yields CASSDDNSYEQYF.

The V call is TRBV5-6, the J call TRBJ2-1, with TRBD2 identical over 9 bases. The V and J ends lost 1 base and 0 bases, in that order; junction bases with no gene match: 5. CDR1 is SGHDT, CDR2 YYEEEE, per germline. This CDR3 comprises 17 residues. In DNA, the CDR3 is TGTGCCAGCAGCTTGCGTCGTAGCGGGAGCTCCTACAATGAGCAGTTCTTC. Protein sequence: CASSLRRSGSSYNEQFF.

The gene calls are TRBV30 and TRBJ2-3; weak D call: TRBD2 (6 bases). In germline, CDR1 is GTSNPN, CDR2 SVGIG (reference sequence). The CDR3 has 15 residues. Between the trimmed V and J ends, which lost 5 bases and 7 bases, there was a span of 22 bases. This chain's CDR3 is CAWSPQRVIRNTQYF. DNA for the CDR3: TGTGCCTGGTCCCCGCAGCGGGTCATCCGGAATACGCAGTATTTT.

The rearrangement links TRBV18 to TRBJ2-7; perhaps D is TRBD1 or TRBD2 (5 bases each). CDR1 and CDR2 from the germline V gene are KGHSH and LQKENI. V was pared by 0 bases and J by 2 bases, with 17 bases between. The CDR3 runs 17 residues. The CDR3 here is CASSPPAGRGLAYEQYF. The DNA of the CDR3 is TGTGCCAGCTCACCACCCGCGGGCCGGGGCCTAGCCTACGAGCAGTACTTC.

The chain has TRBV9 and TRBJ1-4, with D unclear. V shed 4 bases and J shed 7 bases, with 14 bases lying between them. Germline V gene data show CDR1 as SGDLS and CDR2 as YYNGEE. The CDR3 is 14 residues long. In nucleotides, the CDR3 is TGTGCCAGCAGCCCCGCGGGTAGTGTTGAAAAACTGTTTTTT. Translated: CASSPAGSVEKLFF.

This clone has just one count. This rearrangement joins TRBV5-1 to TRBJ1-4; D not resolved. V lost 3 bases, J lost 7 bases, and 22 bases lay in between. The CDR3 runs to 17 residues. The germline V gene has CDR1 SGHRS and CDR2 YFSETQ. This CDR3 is CASSSVLTGGKTEKLFF. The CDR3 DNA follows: TGCGCCAGCAGCTCAGTGTTGACCGGAGGGAAAACTGAAAAACTGTTTTTT.

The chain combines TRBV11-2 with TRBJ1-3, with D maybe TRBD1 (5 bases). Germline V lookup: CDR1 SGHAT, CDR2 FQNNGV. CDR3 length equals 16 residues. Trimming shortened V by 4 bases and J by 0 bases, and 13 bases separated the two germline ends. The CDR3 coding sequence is TGTGCCAGCAGCTCGGACGGAGGGGCCTCTGGAAACACCATATATTTT. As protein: CASSSDGGASGNTIYF.

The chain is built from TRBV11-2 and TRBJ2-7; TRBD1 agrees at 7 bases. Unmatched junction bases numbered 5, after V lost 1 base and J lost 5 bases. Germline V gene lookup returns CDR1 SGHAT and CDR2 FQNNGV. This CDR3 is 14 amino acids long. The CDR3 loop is CASSLAGGIDEQYF. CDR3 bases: TGTGCCAGCAGCTTAGCAGGGGGTATCGACGAGCAGTACTTC.

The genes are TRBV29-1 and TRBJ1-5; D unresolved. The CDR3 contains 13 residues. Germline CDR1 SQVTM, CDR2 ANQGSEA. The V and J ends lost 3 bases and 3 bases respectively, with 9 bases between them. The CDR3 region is CSVEWADNQPQHF. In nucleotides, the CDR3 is TGCAGCGTTGAGTGGGCAGACAATCAGCCCCAGCATTTT.

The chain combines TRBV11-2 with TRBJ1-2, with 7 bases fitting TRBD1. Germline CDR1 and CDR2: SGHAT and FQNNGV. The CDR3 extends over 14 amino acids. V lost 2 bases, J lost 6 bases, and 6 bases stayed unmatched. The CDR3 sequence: CASSLSRQGNGYTF. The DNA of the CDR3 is TGTGCCAGCAGCTTATCCAGACAGGGTAATGGCTACACCTTC.

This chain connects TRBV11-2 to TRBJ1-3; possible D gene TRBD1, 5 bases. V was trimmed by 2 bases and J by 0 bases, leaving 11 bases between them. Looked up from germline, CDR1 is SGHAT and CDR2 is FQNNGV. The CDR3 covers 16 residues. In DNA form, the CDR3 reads TGTGCCAGCAGCTTAAAGGGACTCAACTCTGGAAACACCATATATTTT. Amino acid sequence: CASSLKGLNSGNTIYF.

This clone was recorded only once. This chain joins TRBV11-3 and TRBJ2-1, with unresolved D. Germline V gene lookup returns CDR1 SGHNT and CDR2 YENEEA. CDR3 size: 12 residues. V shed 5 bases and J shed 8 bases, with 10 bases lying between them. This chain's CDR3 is CASSRTLYEQFF. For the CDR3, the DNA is TGTGCCAGCAGCAGGACCCTCTATGAGCAGTTCTTC.

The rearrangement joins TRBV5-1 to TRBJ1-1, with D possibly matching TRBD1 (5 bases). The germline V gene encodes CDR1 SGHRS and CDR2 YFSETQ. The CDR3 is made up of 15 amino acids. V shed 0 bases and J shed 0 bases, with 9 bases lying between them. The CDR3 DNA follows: TGCGCCAGCAGCTTGGCTACAGGATTGAACACTGAAGCTTTCTTT. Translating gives CASSLATGLNTEAFF.

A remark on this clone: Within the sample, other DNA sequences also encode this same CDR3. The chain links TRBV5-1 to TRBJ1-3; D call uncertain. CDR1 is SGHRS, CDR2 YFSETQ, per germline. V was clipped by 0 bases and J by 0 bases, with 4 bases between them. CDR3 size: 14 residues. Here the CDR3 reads CASSLDSSGNTIYF. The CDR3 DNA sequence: TGCGCCAGCAGCTTGGACAGCTCTGGAAACACCATATATTTT.

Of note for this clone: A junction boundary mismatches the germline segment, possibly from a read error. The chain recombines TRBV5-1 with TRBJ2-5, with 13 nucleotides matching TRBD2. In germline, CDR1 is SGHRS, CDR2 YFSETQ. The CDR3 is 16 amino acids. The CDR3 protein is CAGRRDPGLAGETQYF. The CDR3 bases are TGCGCCGGCAGGAGGGACCCGGGACTAGCGGGGGAGACCCAGTACTTC.

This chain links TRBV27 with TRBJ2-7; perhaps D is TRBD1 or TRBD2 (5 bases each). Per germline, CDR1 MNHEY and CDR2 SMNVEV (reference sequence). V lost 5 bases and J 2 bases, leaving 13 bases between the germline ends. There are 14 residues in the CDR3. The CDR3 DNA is TGTGCCAGCAGTCCCCGGGGCTTAGCCTACGAGCAGTACTTC. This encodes CASSPRGLAYEQYF.

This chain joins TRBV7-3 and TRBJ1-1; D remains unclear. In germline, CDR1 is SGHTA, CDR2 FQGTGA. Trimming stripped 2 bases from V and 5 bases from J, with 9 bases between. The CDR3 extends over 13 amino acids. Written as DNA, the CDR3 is TGTGCCAGCAGCTTACAACAGTCAACTGAAGCTTTCTTT. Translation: CASSLQQSTEAFF. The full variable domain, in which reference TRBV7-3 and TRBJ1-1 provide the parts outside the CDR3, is GAGVSQTPSNKVTEKGKYVELRCDPISGHTALYWYRQSLGQGPEFLIYFQGTGAADDSGLPNDRFFAVRPEGSVSTLKIQRTERGDSAVYLCASSLQQSTEAFFGQGTRLTVV.

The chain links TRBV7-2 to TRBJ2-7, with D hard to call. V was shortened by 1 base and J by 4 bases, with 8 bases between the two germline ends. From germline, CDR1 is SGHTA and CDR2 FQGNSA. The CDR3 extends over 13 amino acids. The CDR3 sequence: CASSLVLEYEQYF. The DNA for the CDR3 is TGTGCCAGCAGCTTAGTCCTAGAGTACGAGCAGTACTTC.

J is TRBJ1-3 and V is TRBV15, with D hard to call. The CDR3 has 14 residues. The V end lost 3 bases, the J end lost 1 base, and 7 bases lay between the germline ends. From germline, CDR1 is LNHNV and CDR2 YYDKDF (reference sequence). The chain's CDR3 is CATSSQESGNTIYF. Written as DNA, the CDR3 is TGTGCCACCAGCAGTCAAGAGTCTGGAAACACCATATATTTT.

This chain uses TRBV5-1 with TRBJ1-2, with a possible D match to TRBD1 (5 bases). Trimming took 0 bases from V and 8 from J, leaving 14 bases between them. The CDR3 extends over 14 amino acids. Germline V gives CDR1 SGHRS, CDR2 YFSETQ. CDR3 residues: CASSLESGRRGYTF. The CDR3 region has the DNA TGCGCCAGCAGCTTGGAGTCGGGGCGCAGAGGCTACACCTTC.

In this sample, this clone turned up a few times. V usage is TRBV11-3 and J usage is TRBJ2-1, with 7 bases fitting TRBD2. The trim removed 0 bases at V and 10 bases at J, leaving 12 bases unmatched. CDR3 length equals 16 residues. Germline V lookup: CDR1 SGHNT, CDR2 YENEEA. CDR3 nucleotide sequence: TGTGCCAGCAGCTTAGAATGGAGGACTAGGGCTATCGAGCAGTTCTTC. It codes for CASSLEWRTRAIEQFF.

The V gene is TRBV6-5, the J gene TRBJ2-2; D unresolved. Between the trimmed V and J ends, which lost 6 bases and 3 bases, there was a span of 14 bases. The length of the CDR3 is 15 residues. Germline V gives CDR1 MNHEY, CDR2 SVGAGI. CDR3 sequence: CASSRTVADTGELFF. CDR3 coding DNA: TGTGCCAGCAGCCGTACAGTGGCTGACACCGGGGAGCTGTTTTTT.

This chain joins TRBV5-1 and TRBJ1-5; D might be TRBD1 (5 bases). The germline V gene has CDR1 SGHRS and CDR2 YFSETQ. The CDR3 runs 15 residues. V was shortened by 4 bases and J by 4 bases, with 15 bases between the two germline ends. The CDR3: CASSKEGDRNQPQHF. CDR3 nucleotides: TGCGCCAGCAGCAAAGAAGGGGATCGTAATCAGCCCCAGCATTTT. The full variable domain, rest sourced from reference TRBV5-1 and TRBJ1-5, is KAGVTQTPRYLIKTRGQQVTLSCSPISGHRSVSWYQQTPGQGLQFLFEYFSETQRNKGNFPGRFSGRQFSNSRSEMNVSTLELGDSALYLCASSKEGDRNQPQHFGDGTRLSIL.

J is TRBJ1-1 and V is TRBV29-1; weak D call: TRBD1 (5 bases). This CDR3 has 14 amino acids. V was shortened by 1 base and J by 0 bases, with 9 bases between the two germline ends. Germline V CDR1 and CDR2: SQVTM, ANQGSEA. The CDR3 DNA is TGCAGCGTTGAAGTGACAGCCATGAACACTGAAGCTTTCTTT. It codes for CSVEVTAMNTEAFF.

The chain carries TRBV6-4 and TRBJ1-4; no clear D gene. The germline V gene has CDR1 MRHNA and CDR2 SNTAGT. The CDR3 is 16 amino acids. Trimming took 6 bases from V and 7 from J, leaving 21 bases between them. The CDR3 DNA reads TGTGCCAGCAGATCCAGAACGGGCCTCTGGAGTGAAAAACTGTTTTTT. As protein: CASRSRTGLWSEKLFF.

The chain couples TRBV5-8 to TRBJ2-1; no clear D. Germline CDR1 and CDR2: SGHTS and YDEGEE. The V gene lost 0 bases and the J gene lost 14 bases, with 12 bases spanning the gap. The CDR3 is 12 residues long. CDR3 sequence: CASSLEAGWEFF. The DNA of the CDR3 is TGTGCCAGCAGCTTGGAGGCAGGTTGGGAGTTCTTC. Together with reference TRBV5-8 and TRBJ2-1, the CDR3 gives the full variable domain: EAGVTQSPTHLIKTRGQQATLRCSPISGHTSVYWYQQALGLGLQFLLWYDEGEERNRGNFPPRFSGRQFPNYSSELNVNALELEDSALYLCASSLEAGWEFFGPGTRLTVL.

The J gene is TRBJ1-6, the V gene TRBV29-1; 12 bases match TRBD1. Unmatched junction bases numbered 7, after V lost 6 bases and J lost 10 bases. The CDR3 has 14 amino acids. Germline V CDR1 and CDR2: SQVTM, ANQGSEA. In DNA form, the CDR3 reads TGCAGCGTCGGGACAGGGGGCGCAGGATCACCCCTCCACTTT. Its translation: CSVGTGGAGSPLHF.

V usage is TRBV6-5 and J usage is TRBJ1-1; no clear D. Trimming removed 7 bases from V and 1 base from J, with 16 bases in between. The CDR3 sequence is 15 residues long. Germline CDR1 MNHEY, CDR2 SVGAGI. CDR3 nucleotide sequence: TGTGCCAGCACCGAACACGGCAGCGCGAACACTGAAGCTTTCTTT. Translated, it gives CASTEHGSANTEAFF.